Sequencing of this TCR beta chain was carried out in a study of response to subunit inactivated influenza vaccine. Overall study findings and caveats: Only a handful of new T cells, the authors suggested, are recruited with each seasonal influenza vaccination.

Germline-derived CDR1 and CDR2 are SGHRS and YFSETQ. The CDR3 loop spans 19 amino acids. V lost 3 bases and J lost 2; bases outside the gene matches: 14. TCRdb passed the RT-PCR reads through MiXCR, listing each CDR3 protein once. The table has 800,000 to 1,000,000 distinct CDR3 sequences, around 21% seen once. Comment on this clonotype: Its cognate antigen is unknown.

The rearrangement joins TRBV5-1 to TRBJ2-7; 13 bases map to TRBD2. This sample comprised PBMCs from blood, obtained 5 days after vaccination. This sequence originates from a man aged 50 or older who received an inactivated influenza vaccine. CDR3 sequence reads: CASSSGLAGMTLGTYEQYF. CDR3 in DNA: TGCGCCAGCAGCTCGGGACTAGCGGGGATGACCTTGGGGACCTACGAGCAGTACTTC.